This TCR beta chain came from a study of T cell changes during pregnancy in multiple sclerosis. The protocol was immunoSEQ multiplex PCR, while the TCRdb copy is restricted to in-frame clones and leaves out a portion. The sample shows 30,000 to 35,000 clones, less than 95% of them seen only once. This CDR3 contains 17 residues. From germline, CDR1 is MDHEN and CDR2 SYDVKM. V was pared by 6 bases and J by 0 bases, with 15 bases between. V gene TRBV28 combines with J gene TRBJ2-6, with D perhaps given as TRBD1 or TRBD2 (5 bases each). The TCR sequence derives from a female donor with multiple sclerosis, enrolled in a pregnancy study. The source material was CD8+ T cells from peripheral blood mononuclear cells, sampled before pregnancy. CDR3 sequence (DNA): TGTGCCAGCAGCTTAGGGGAGTCTGGCTCTGGGGCCAACGTCCTGACTTTC. It yields the protein CASSLGESGSGANVLTF.